The rows below give T cell receptor beta chains drawn from one sample of a study of OX40 agonist ivuxolimab in advanced cancers. TCRdb's table, derived via immunoSEQ multiplex PCR, lists solely in-frame clones and lacks some. The sample lists some 60,000 clones; around 93% were seen once. The input for sequencing was CD4+ or CD8+ T cells sorted from blood, taken in a trial of the OX40 agonist ivuxolimab. These receptors came from an adult with an advanced solid tumor such as melanoma, head and neck, liver or kidney cancer. Both conserved end residues are part of each CDR3. The D gene is left open where the match is weak. Clone size is stated in some rows and not others, as once, few, many or a class when expanded.

V gene	D gene	clone size	J gene	CDR3 protein	CDR3 DNA
TRBV19	TRBD2	.	TRBJ2-2	CASSIGGLAFANTGELFF	TGTGCCAGTAGTATCGGGGGACTAGCCTTCGCGAACACCGGGGAGCTGTTTTTT
TRBV7-9	.	few	TRBJ1-1	CASSPLGGGNTEAFF	TGTGCCAGCAGCCCCCTGGGGGGAGGGAACACTGAAGCTTTCTTT
TRBV6-4	.	.	TRBJ1-6	CASSQEAVDSPLHF	TGTGCCAGCTCACAAGAGGCCGTGGATTCACCCCTCCACTTT
TRBV5-8	.	few	TRBJ1-5	CASSFTDIYSNQPQHF	TGTGCCAGCAGCTTCACAGACATATATAGCAATCAGCCCCAGCATTTT
TRBV5-6	TRBD2	.	TRBJ2-2	CASSLAGGPNTGELFF	TGTGCCAGCAGCTTGGCGGGGGGGCCTAACACCGGGGAGCTGTTTTTT
TRBV6-6	.	.	TRBJ1-2	CASSYDRPGGYTF	TGTGCCAGCAGTTACGACAGACCGGGGGGCTACACCTTC
TRBV18	.	.	TRBJ2-3	CASSPREFTDTQYF	TGTGCCAGCTCACCCCGGGAGTTCACAGATACGCAGTATTTT
TRBV6-1	.	.	TRBJ1-4	CASRQGLQNEKLFF	TGTGCCAGCAGACAGGGTCTCCAGAATGAAAAACTGTTTTTT
TRBV4-2	.	.	TRBJ2-1	CASSPGAAAGYNEQFF	TGTGCCAGCAGCCCTGGTGCAGCCGCGGGGTACAATGAGCAGTTCTTC
TRBV4-2	.	.	TRBJ2-7	CASSQERRGYEQYF	TGTGCCAGCAGCCAAGAGCGCAGGGGTTACGAGCAGTACTTC
TRBV15	TRBD1	.	TRBJ1-6	CATSRGTGGGSPLHF	TGTGCCACCAGCAGAGGGACAGGGGGGGGTTCACCCCTCCACTTT
TRBV28	TRBD2	.	TRBJ2-7	CASNPGLSYEQYF	TGTGCCAGCAACCCGGGACTATCCTACGAGCAGTACTTC
TRBV27	TRBD1	few	TRBJ2-7	CASRPTGGYEQYF	TGTGCCAGCAGGCCGACAGGGGGCTACGAGCAGTACTTC
TRBV5-3	.	.	TRBJ1-6	CARRPGGSDSPLHF	TGTGCCAGACGTCCTGGGGGCTCGGATTCACCCCTCCACTTT
TRBV6-6	.	.	TRBJ2-7	CASSYSTRTPDEQYF	TGTGCCAGCAGTTACTCTACAAGGACTCCGGACGAGCAGTACTTC
TRBV2	.	.	TRBJ2-1	CAVTSYNEQFF	TGTGCCGTAACTTCCTACAATGAGCAGTTCTTC
TRBV30	.	.	TRBJ1-4	CAWSGGRTATNEKLFF	TGTGCCTGGAGTGGTGGCAGAACCGCAACTAATGAAAAACTGTTTTTT
TRBV28	.	.	TRBJ1-3	CASSSLRQGSGNTIYF	TGTGCCAGCAGTTCCCTACGGCAAGGCTCTGGAAACACCATATATTTT
TRBV15	.	.	TRBJ2-3	CATSREPGLGRGARGDTQYF	TGTGCCACCAGCAGAGAACCGGGCCTCGGGAGAGGGGCCCGCGGAGATACGCAGTATTTT
TRBV6-1	.	.	TRBJ1-3	CASAGVAGNTIYF	TGTGCCAGCGCTGGGGTTGCTGGAAACACCATATATTTT
TRBV29-1	.	.	TRBJ2-5	CSVDRAGETQYF	TGCAGCGTTGACCGGGCCGGGGAGACCCAGTACTTC
TRBV7-3	TRBD1	once	TRBJ2-3	CASSLTTTTGVSTDTQYF	TGTGCCAGCAGCTTAACTACCACAACAGGGGTCAGCACAGATACGCAGTATTTT
TRBV28	.	.	TRBJ1-1	CAATPGAAHTEAFF	TGTGCCGCCACCCCGGGGGCGGCCCACACTGAAGCTTTCTTT
TRBV5-1	.	few	TRBJ2-7	CASSLGNSGEQYF	TGCGCCAGCAGCTTGGGAAACTCAGGGGAGCAGTACTTC
TRBV30	.	.	TRBJ1-5	CAWSVLGADQPQHF	TGTGCCTGGAGTGTACTGGGGGCCGATCAGCCCCAGCATTTT
TRBV30	TRBD1	.	TRBJ2-2	CAWSEGGANTGELFF	TGTGCCTGGAGTGAAGGGGGCGCGAATACCGGGGAGCTGTTTTTT
TRBV18	.	.	TRBJ2-7	CASSPGPGINYEQYF	TGTGCCAGCTCACCGGGCCCGGGAATAAACTACGAGCAGTACTTC
TRBV11-2	.	.	TRBJ1-4	CASSPAVATNEKLFF	TGTGCCAGCAGTCCGGCCGTTGCAACTAATGAAAAACTGTTTTTT
TRBV2	.	.	TRBJ1-1	CASSEISNTEAFF	TGTGCCAGCAGTGAAATCAGTAACACTGAAGCTTTCTTT
TRBV9	TRBD2	.	TRBJ2-7	CASSVDAGVGAYEQYF	TGTGCCAGCAGCGTAGATGCGGGAGTGGGGGCCTACGAGCAGTACTTC
TRBV6-6	.	.	TRBJ2-7	CASSYPGAHEQYF	TGTGCCAGCAGTTACCCAGGGGCCCACGAGCAGTACTTC
TRBV6-7	.	.	TRBJ1-2	CASSYSSRALGNYGYTF	TGTGCCAGCAGTTACTCTTCCAGGGCGTTGGGAAACTATGGCTACACCTTC